The sequence of this TCR beta chain was determined in a study of CD8 T cells in Susac syndrome. General study findings and limits: The study's TCR sequencing and HLA analysis covered a relatively small number of individuals, and the study acknowledged this.

After extraction with the RNeasy kit, 0.5 to 1 ug of the RNA was reverse transcribed using random hexamers. TCR beta CDR3 was amplified by immunoSEQ covering 54 Vbeta and 13 Jbeta. TCRdb ran MiXCR on the immunoSEQ multiplex PCR reads and lists one entry per CDR3 protein. Among 65,000 to 75,000 distinct CDR3 sequences listed, 95% were seen once. Sequencing of TCR beta was undertaken in CD8+ and CD4+ T cells derived from blood. Controls were healthy donors chosen to match patients in age and sex. Remarks on this clonotype: Its antigen remains unidentified.

The CDR3 contains 15 residues. J gave up 5 bases and V 4 bases, and 3 bases lay outside the gene matches. Germline CDR1 reads MNHEY; CDR2 reads SMNVEV (reference sequence). V and J are TRBV27 and TRBJ2-3, with 13 bases lining up with TRBD2. Sequencing was performed on CD8+ T cells from PBMCs. The TCR originated in a human donor in good health. The CDR3 spells CASSSRTSGGDTQYF. The CDR3 nucleotides read TGTGCCAGCAGTTCCCGGACTAGCGGGGGAGATACGCAGTATTTT.